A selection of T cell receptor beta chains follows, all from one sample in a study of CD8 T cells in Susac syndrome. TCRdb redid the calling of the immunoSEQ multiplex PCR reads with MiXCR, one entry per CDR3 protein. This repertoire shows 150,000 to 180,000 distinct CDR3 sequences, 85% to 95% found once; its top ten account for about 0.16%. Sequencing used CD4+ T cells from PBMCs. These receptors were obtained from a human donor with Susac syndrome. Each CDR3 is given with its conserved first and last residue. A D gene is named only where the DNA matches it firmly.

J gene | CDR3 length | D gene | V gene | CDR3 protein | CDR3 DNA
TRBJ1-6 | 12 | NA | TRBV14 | CASSQDASPLHF | TGTGCCAGCAGCCAAGACGCTTCACCCCTCCACTTT
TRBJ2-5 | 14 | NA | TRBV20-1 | CSATDRTFQETQYF | TGCAGTGCTACGGACCGAACATTCCAAGAGACCCAGTACTTC
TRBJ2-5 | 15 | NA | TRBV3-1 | CASSPPGRGQETQYF | TGTGCCAGCAGCCCCCCTGGACGAGGACAAGAGACCCAGTACTTC
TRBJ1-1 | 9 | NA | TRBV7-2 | CASSTDAFF | TGTGCCAGCAGCACCGACGCTTTCTTT
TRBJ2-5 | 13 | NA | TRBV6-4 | CASSDSSGETQYF | TGTGCCAGCAGTGACTCCAGTGGGGAGACCCAGTACTTC
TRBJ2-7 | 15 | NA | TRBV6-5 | CASSDPGRSRVEQYF | TGTGCCAGCAGCGACCCGGGACGGTCTCGGGTCGAGCAGTACTTC
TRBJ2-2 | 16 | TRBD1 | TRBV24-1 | CATSDARQGPTGELFF | TGTGCCACCAGTGATGCCAGACAGGGGCCGACCGGGGAGCTGTTTTTT
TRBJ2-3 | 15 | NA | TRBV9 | CASSAGGVSTDTQYF | TGTGCCAGCAGCGCCGGGGGCGTGAGCACAGATACGCAGTATTTT
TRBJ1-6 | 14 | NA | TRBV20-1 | CSAKGQPYNSPLHF | TGCAGTGCTAAAGGACAGCCCTATAATTCACCCCTCCACTTT
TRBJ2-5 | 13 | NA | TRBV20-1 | CSASRDTQETQYF | TGCAGTGCTAGTCGGGACACTCAAGAGACCCAGTACTTC
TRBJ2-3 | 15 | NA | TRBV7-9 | CASSWFGSETDTQYF | TGTGCCAGCAGCTGGTTCGGGAGTGAAACAGATACGCAGTATTTT
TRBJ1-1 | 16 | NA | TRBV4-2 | CASSQDEFRMNTEAFF | TGTGCCAGCAGCCAAGATGAGTTTAGGATGAACACTGAAGCTTTCTTT
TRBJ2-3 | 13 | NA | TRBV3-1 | CASSQETADTQYF | TGTGCCAGCAGCCAAGAGACTGCGGATACGCAGTATTTT
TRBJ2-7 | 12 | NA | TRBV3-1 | CASSPRPYEQYF | TGTGCCAGCAGCCCTCGCCCCTACGAGCAGTACTTC
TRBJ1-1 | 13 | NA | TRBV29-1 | CSAGRGVDTEAFF | TGCAGCGCTGGTCGGGGGGTGGACACTGAAGCTTTCTTT
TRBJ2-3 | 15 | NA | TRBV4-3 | CASSQRPTSTDTQYF | TGCGCCAGCAGCCAAAGGCCCACTAGCACAGATACGCAGTATTTT
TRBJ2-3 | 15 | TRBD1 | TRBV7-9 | CASSSDRASTDTQYF | TGTGCCAGCAGCTCGGACAGGGCTAGCACAGATACGCAGTATTTT
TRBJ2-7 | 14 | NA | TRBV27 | CASSLSGTHYEQYF | TGTGCCAGCAGTTTATCCGGGACACATTACGAGCAGTACTTC
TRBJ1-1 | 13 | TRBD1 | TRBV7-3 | CASSSGTGGEAFF | TGTGCCAGCAGCTCCGGGACAGGGGGCGAAGCTTTCTTT
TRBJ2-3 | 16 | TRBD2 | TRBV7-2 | CASSSLRGGQRHSGYF | TGTGCCAGCAGCTCGTTGCGGGGGGGCCAGCGGCATTCAGGCTATTTT
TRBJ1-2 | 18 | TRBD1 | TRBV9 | CASSVALSQGATFYGYTF | TGTGCCAGCAGCGTAGCGCTCTCTCAGGGGGCTACGTTCTATGGCTACACCTTC
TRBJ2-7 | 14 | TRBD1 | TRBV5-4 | CASSSGTGVGEQYF | TGTGCCAGCAGCTCCGGGACAGGGGTCGGGGAGCAGTACTTC